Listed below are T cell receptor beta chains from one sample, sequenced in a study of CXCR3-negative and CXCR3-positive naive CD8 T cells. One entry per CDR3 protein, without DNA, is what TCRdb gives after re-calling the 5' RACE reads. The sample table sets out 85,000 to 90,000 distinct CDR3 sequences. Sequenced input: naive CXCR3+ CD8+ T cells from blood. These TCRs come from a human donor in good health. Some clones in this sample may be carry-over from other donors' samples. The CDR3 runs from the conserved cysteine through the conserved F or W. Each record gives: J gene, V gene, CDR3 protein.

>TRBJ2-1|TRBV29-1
CSAIQVTYNEQFF
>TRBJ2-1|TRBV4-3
CASSQDKRVVGNEQFF
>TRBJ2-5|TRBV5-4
CASSLLGPEGQETQYF
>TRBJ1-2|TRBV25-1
CASSDPGKSYTF
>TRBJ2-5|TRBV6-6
CASSYPWTKEGETQYF
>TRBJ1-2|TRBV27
CASSSSGSLNNYGYTF
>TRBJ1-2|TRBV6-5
CASSYSTVDAGYGYTF
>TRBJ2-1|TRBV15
CATSRARQGPYNEQFF
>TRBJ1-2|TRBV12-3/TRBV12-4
CASSPFGGGYTF
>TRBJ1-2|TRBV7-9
CASSTTQESHGYTF
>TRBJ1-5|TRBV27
CASSWGQGSNQPQHF
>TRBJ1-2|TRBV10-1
CASSATRQADGYTF
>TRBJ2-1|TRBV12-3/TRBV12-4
CASSPTGSGDYNEQFF
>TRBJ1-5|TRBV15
CATSRERAAQPQHF
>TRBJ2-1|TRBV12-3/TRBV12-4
CASSSTDGDEQFF
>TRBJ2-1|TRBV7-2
CASSLALRSGLASNEQFF
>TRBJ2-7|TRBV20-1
CSANKPGGKYEQYF
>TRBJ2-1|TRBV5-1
CASSLGQGSFF
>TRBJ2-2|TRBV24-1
CATSDWSPGLAGGGELFF
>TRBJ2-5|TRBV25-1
CASSVLQETQYF
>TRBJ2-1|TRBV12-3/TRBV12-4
CASSLGASYNEQFF
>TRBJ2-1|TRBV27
CASSFRGENEQFF
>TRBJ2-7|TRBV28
CASSFVTYEQYF
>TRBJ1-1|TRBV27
CASSFRTGAEAFF
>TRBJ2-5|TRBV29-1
CSVDGRGPQETQYF
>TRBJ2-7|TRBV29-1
CSVRGQGGEQYF
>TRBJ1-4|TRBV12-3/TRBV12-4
CASSLLGSTNEKLFF
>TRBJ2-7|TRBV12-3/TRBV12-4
CASRVSGRAGEQYF
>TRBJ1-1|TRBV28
CASTDPGSTEAFF
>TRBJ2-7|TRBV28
CASTKRRDFEQYF
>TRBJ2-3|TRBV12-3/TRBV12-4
CASSRRLEQYF
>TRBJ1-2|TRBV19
CASSPRPGTGNYGYTF
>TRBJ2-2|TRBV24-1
CATSEITPGTGELFF
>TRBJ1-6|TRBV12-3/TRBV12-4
CASSGTALNSPLHF
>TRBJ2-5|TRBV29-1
CSVEGLAGVMYQETQYF
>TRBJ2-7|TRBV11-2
CASSLEGWREVPRDYEQYF
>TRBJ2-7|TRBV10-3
CAIRTGDLYEQYF
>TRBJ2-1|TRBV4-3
CASSQVPLGGGGLEQFF
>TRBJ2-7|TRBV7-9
CASRCAGSTCEQYF
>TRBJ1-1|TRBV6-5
CASSGSGNTEAFF
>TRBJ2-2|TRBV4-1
CASSQGLAGEATGELFF
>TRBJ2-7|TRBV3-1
CASSGANYEQYF
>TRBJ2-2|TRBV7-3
CASSLYGLSGELFF
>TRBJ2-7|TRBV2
CASKIRGTYEQYF
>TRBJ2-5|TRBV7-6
CASSQTQGLGETQYF